This T cell receptor beta chain was obtained from a study of cytomegalovirus exposure and HLA in healthy donors. Regarding the study as a whole: Most TCRs appeared rarely, but some public TCRs recurred in many donors.

Primers included in the PCR were 60 Vbeta and 13 Jbeta primers. The method was immunoSEQ multiplex PCR; TCRdb's version includes in-frame clones alone and lacks a portion of them. This sample has some 120,000 clones, with over 65% found just once. About this clone: Its antigen is as yet unknown.

Germline V lookup: CDR1 SGHVS, CDR2 FNYEAQ. V lost 2 bases, J lost 2 bases, and 8 bases stayed unmatched. The CDR3 sequence is 16 residues long. This receptor was obtained from a man aged 18 to 29 in good health and CMV-seronegative. The sequenced sample consisted of PBMCs. This rearrangement joins TRBV7-6 to TRBJ2-7, with 8 bases identical to TRBD1. The CDR3 here is CASSLIGTGGTYEQYF. CDR3 nucleotide sequence: TGTGCCAGCAGCTTAATTGGGACAGGCGGAACCTACGAGCAGTACTTC.